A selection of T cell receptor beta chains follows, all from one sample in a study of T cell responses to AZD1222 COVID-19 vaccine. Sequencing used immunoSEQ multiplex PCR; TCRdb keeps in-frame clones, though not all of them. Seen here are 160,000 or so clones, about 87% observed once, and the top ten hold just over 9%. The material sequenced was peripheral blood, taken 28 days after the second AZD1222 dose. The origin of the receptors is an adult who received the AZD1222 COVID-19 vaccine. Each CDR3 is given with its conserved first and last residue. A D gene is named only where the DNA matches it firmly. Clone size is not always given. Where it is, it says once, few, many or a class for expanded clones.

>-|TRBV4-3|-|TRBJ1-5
TGCGCCAGCAGCCAAACTAGCAATCAGCCCCAGCATTTT
CASSQTSNQPQHF
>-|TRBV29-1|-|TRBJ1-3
TGCAGCGCCTTGGGGGGGTTCGAGAACACCATATATTTT
CSALGGFENTIYF
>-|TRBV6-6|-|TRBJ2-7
TGTGCCAGCGGGGAGGGGGCAAGAGAGCAGTACTTC
CASGEGAREQYF
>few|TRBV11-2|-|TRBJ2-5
TGTGCCAGCAGCGCCTTAAAGGGACAAGAGACCCAGTACTTC
CASSALKGQETQYF
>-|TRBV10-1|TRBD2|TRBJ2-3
TGCGCCAGCATAGGCGGGAGCCCCACAGATACGCAGTATTTT
CASIGGSPTDTQYF
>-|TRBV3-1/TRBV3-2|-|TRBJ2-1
TGTGCCAGCAGCCAAGCGGCGGGGTCTAATGAGCAGTTCTTC
CASSQAAGSNEQFF
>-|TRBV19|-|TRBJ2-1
TGTGCCAGTAGTATGGGTGGCGGGCAGTTCTTC
CASSMGGGQFF
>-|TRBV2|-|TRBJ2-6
TGTGCCAGCAGTGTAGAAGGATCTGGGGCCAACGTCCTGACTTTC
CASSVEGSGANVLTF
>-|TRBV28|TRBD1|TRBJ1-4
TGTGCCAGCAGTTCCGCCGGGACAGTAAATGAAAAACTGTTTTTT
CASSSAGTVNEKLFF
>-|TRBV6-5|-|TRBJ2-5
TGTGCCAGCAGTTACTCAGAGGGAAGAGTAGAGACCCAGTACTTC
CASSYSEGRVETQYF